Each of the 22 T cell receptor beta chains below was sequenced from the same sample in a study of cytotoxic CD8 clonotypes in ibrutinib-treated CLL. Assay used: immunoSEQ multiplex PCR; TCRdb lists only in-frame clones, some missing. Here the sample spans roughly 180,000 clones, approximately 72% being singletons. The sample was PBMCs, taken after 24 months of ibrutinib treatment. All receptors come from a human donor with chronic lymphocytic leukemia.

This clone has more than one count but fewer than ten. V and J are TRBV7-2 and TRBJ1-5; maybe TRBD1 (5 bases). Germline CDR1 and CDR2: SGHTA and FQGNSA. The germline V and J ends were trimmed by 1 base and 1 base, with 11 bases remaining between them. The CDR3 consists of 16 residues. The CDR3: CASSLGVRASNQPQHF. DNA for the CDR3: TGTGCCAGCAGCTTAGGGGTCAGGGCCAGCAATCAGCCCCAGCATTTT. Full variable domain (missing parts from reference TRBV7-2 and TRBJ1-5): GAGVSQSPSNKVTEKGKDVELRCDPISGHTALYWYRQSLGQGLEFLIYFQGNSAPDKSGLPSDRFSAERTGGSVSTLTIQRTQQEDSAVYLCASSLGVRASNQPQHFGDGTRLSIL.

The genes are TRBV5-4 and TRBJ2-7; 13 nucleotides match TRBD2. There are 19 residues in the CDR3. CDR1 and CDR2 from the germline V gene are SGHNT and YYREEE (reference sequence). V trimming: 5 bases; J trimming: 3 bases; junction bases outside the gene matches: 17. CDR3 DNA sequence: TGTGCCAGCAGATCGGGACACCAGGGACTAGCGGGATTTGGCTACGAGCAGTACTTC. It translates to CASRSGHQGLAGFGYEQYF.

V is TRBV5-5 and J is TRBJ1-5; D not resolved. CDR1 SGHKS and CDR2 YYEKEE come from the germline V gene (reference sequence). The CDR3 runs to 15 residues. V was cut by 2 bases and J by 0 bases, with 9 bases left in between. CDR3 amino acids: CASSLRGDSNQPQHF. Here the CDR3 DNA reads TGTGCCAGCAGCTTACGGGGAGATAGCAATCAGCCCCAGCATTTT.

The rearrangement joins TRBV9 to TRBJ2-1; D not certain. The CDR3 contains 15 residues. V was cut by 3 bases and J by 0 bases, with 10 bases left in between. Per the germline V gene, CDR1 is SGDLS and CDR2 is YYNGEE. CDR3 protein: CASSADEGSYNEQFF. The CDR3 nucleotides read TGTGCCAGCAGCGCAGACGAAGGCTCCTACAATGAGCAGTTCTTC.

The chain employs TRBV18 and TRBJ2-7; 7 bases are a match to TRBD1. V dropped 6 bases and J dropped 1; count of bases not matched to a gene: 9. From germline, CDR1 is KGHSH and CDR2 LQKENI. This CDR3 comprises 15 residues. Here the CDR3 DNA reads TGTGCCAGCTCGCCGACAGGGTCCCTTTCCTACGAGCAGTACTTC. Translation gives CASSPTGSLSYEQYF.

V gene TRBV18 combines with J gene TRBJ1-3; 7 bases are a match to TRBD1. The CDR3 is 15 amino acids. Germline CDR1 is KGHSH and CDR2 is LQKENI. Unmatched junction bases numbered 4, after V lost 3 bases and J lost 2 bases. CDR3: CASSPVGTAGNTIYF. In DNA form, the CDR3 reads TGTGCCAGCTCACCGGTCGGGACAGCTGGAAACACCATATATTTT.

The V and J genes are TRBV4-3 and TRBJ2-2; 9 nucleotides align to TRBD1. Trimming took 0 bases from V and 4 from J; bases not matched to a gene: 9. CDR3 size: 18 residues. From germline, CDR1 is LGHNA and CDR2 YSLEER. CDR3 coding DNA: TGCGCCAGCAGCCAAGAGGCCGGGACAGGGTTGGGCACCGGGGAGCTGTTTTTT. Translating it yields CASSQEAGTGLGTGELFF.

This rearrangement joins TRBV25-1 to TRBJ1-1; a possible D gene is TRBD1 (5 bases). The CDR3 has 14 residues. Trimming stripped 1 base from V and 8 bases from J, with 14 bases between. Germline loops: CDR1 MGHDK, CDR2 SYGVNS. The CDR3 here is CASSELGQMFEAFF. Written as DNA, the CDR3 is TGTGCCAGCAGTGAATTAGGACAAATGTTCGAAGCTTTCTTT.

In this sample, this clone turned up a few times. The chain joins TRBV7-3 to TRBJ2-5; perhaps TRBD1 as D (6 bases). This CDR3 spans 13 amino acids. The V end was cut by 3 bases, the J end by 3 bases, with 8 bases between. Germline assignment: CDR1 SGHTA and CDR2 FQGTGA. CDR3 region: CASSFRDKETQYF. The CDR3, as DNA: TGTGCCAGCAGCTTCCGGGACAAAGAGACCCAGTACTTC.

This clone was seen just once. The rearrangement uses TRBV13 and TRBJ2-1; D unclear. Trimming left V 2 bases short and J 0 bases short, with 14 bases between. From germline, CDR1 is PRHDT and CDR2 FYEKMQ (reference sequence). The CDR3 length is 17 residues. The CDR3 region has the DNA TGTGCCAGCAGCTTATCGAGCGATCAAATCTCCTACAATGAGCAGTTCTTC. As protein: CASSLSSDQISYNEQFF.

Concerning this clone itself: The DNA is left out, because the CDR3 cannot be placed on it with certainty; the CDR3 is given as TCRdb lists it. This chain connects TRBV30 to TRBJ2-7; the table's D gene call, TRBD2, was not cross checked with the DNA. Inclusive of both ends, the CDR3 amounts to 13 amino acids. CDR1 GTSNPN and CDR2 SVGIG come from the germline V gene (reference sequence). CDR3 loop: CAWSVASGSFAYF.

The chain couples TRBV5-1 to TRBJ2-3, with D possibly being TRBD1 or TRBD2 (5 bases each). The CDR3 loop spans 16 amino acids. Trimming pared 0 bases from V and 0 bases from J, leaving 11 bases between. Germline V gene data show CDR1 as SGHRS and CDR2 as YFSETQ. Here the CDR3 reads CASSLDGTSSTDTQYF. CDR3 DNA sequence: TGCGCCAGCAGCTTGGACGGGACGAGTAGCACAGATACGCAGTATTTT.

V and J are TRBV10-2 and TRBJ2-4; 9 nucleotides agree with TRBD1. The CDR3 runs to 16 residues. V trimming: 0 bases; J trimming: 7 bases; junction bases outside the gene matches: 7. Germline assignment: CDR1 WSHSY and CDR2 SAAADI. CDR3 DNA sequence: TGCGCCAGCAGTGAGTCGAACAGGGGGCACACCAACATTCAGTACTTC. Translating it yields CASSESNRGHTNIQYF.

The CDR3 spells CASRSQGVVNTEAFF. The CDR3 region has the DNA TGTGCCAGCAGGTCACAGGGGGTGGTGAACACTGAAGCTTTCTTT. The rearrangement uses TRBV6-5 and TRBJ1-1; 8 bases align to TRBD1. CDR1 is MNHEY and CDR2 is SVGAGI in the germline V gene. J lost 0 bases, V lost 6 bases, and 6 bases had no gene match. The CDR3 consists of 15 residues.

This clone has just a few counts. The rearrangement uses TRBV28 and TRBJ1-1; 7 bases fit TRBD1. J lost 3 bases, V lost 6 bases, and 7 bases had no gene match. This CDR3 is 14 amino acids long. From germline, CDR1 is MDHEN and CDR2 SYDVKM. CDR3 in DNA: TGTGCCAGCAGCCCCGGGACAGCGTACACTGAAGCTTTCTTT. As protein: CASSPGTAYTEAFF.

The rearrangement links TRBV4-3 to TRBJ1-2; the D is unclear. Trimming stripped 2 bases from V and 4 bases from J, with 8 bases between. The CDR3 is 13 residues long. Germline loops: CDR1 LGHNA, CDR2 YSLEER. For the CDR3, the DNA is TGCGCCAGCAGCCAAATAGGGTCCTATGGCTACACCTTC. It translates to CASSQIGSYGYTF.

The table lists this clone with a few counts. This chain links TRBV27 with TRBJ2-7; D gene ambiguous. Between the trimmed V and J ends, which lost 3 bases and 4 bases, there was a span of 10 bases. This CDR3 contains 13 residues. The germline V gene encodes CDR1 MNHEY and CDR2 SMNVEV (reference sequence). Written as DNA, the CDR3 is TGTGCCAGCAGTTTGAGGCAAGCTTACGAGCAGTACTTC. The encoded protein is CASSLRQAYEQYF.

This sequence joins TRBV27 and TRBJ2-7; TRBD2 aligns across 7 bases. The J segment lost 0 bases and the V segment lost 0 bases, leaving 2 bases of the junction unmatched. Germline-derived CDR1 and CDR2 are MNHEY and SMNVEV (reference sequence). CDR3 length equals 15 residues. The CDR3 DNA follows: TGTGCCAGCAGTTTATCGTGGGGGGGCTCCTACGAGCAGTACTTC. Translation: CASSLSWGGSYEQYF.

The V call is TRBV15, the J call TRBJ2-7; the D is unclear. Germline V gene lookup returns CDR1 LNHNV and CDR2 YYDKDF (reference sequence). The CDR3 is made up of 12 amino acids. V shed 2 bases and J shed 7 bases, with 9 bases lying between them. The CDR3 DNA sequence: TGTGCCACCAGCAGACCGGGTCATGAGCAGTACTTC. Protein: CATSRPGHEQYF.

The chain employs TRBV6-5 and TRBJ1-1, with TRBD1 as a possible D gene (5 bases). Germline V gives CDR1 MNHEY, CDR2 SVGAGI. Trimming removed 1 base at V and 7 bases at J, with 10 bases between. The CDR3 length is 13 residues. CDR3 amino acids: CASSYFGGDEAFF. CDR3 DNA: TGTGCCAGCAGTTACTTTGGGGGAGATGAAGCTTTCTTT.

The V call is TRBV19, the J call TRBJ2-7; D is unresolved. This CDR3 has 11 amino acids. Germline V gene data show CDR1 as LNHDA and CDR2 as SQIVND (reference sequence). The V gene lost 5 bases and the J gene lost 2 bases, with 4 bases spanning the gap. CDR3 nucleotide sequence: TGTGCCAGTAGTTTGGCCTACGAGCAGTACTTC. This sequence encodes CASSLAYEQYF.

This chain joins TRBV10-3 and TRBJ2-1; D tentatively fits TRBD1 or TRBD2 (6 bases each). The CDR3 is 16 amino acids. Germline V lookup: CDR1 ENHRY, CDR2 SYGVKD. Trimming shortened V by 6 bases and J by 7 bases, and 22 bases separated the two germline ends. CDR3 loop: CAIREGVSGVFNEQFF. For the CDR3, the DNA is TGTGCCATCAGGGAGGGGGTGTCGGGAGTATTTAATGAGCAGTTCTTC.